This T cell receptor (beta chain) was retrieved from a study of T cell repertoires in cytomegalovirus infection (dated by TCRdb to the late 2010s). Background for the entire study: The peptide stimulations were aimed at well-studied HLA-B-restricted epitopes as well as recently identified HLA-C-restricted CMV epitopes, whose presentation resists viral immunomodulation. Donor HLA type was relevant to the analysis, as public TCR beta signatures indicated carriage of CMV infection together with the matching HLA type.

Sequencing was carried out with an Illumina HiSeq 1500. TCRdb reran the public reads through fastp at Q25 and MiXCR, keeping productive beta chains. Rows are unified per CDR3 protein, each entry keeping the most common DNA and genes. In this sample the table shows roughly 990,000 distinct CDR3 sequences, roughly 30% of which occur a single time. 13% of the sample is in the top ten clones. The study at large found these results: In the ex vivo response, HLA-C-restricted CMV-specific TCR beta clonotypes were dominant, and in two of eight donors the single most frequent clonotype came from this HLA-C-restricted group. Cumulative frequency of public TCR beta family members discriminated carriers of CMV infection plus the relevant HLA type in this cohort and an independent roughly 320-donor cohort.

A note on this clonotype: The antigen it recognizes is unknown. Base qualities are not recorded, but no much larger clone differs from it by a single base.

The sample's treatment or condition label, decoded: in vitro stimulation with specific CMV peptide epitopes to enrich CMV-specific T cells. At the junction V is shortened by 7 bases and J by 4 bases, with 11 bases in between. CDR3 length: 14 amino acids, cysteine to phenylalanine. Solely the CDR3 DNA is kept, with 42 bases framed from the first base. The CDR1 and CDR2 encoded by the germline V gene (reference sequence) are MNHNY and SVGAGI. The receptor comes from a human donor in good health (CMV status not recorded). Some clones in this sample may be carry-over from other donors' samples. The starting material was cultured CD8+ T cells from PBMCs, obtained from culture after CMV antigen stimulation. The sequence is built from TRBV6-6 and TRBJ1-6, with the D gene call left open. The CDR3 reads as follows: CASTKGNYNSPLHF. In nucleotide form, the sequence is TGTGCCAGCACCAAAGGGAATTATAATTCACCCCTCCACTTT.